Shown below are 8 T cell receptor beta chains from a single sample sequenced in a study of blood T cell repertoires in COVID-19. Only in-frame clones appear in the TCRdb table, and some are missing; sequencing was by immunoSEQ multiplex PCR. The sample has 200,000 to 300,000 clones; roughly four fifths are singletons. Material for sequencing was peripheral blood. These receptor sequences come from a woman at least 80 years old with COVID-19, enrolled during active disease.

V gene TRBV19 combines with J gene TRBJ2-2; D unclear. The CDR3 runs 12 residues. V lost 5 bases, J lost 6 bases, and 7 bases lay in between. CDR1 and CDR2 from the germline V gene are LNHDA and SQIVND (reference sequence). The CDR3 DNA reads as TGTGCCAGTAGTGGGCAACCCGGGGAGCTGTTTTTT. It codes for CASSGQPGELFF.

This rearrangement joins TRBV18 to TRBJ1-5; D is perhaps TRBD1 (5 bases). The V and J ends lost 6 bases and 1 base respectively, with 13 bases between them. CDR1 and CDR2 (germline): KGHSH, LQKENI. There are 15 residues in the CDR3. CDR3 coding DNA: TGTGCCAGCTCCCCTCCGACAGTAAGCAATCAGCCCCAGCATTTT. Translated: CASSPPTVSNQPQHF.

The chain carries TRBV28 and TRBJ1-1; D is unclear. V dropped 3 bases and J dropped 8 bases, with 13 bases sitting between them. Germline CDR1 and CDR2: MDHEN and SYDVKM. There are 13 residues in the CDR3. The CDR3 loop reads CASSLSGVGEAFF. The DNA of the CDR3 is TGTGCCAGCAGTTTGTCCGGGGTGGGAGAAGCTTTCTTT.

V gene TRBV7-9 combines with J gene TRBJ1-5; maybe TRBD1 (6 bases). With 4 bases removed from V and 6 bases from J, the gap between germline ends came to 13 bases. This CDR3 is 14 amino acids long. Germline assignment: CDR1 SEHNR and CDR2 FQNEAQ (reference sequence). In DNA, the CDR3 is TGTGCCAGCAGCTCGGACAGAGTCCTTCAGCCCCAGCATTTT. It specifies CASSSDRVLQPQHF.

The chain uses TRBV5-1 and TRBJ1-2; D perhaps matches TRBD1 (6 bases). With 3 bases removed from V and 2 bases from J, the gap between germline ends came to 11 bases. Germline values: CDR1 SGHRS, CDR2 YFSETQ. The CDR3 runs 14 residues. CDR3: CASSSNRGNYGYTF. CDR3 sequence (DNA): TGCGCCAGCAGCTCGAATAGGGGGAACTATGGCTACACCTTC.

This chain uses TRBV5-1 with TRBJ1-1; D is ambiguous. CDR1 SGHRS and CDR2 YFSETQ come from the germline V gene. This CDR3 region has 14 residues. V was clipped by 4 bases and J by 0 bases, with 10 bases between them. CDR3 sequence reads: CASSERVLNTEAFF. The CDR3 region has the DNA TGCGCCAGCAGCGAACGGGTCCTGAACACTGAAGCTTTCTTT.

This rearrangement joins TRBV30 to TRBJ2-7; D gene unclear. This CDR3 spans 11 amino acids. The germline V gene has CDR1 GTSNPN and CDR2 SVGIG (reference sequence). Trimming shortened V by 1 base and J by 7 bases, and 8 bases separated the two germline ends. CDR3 in amino acids: CAWSGTSEQYF. In DNA, the CDR3 is TGTGCCTGGAGTGGCACTTCGGAGCAGTACTTC.

This chain joins TRBV19 and TRBJ1-5; D unresolved. The CDR3 sequence is 15 residues long. The germline gives CDR1 LNHDA, CDR2 SQIVND (reference sequence). With 5 bases removed from V and 5 bases from J, the gap between germline ends came to 16 bases. The CDR3 DNA reads TGTGCCAGTAGTGGGTGGGAGGCCCTCCATCAGCCCCAGCATTTT. Protein product: CASSGWEALHQPQHF.